Listed below are T cell receptor beta chains from one sample, sequenced in a study of blood T cells in healthy people across ages. In TCRdb, the 5' RACE reads were re-called with MiXCR into one record per CDR3 protein. Altogether roughly 1,000,000 distinct CDR3 sequences are present, about 23% being singletons, with the ten largest covering around 0.7%. The same sample was also used in a study of T cells of mothers and their children.

Input material: blood. These receptors came from a girl between 2 and 10 years old in good health. Each CDR3 is given with its conserved first and last residue. Fields, in order: J gene, clone size, D gene, V gene, CDR3 DNA, CDR3 protein. The D gene is left open where the match is weak. Size is stated for part of the rows, as once, few or many counts, or as a class when the clone is expanded.

>TRBJ2-3|NA|TRBD2|TRBV11-2
TGCGCCAGCAGCCTGCTAGCGGGATGGGGAACAGATACGCAGTATTTT
CASSLLAGWGTDTQYF
>TRBJ1-2|NA|NA|TRBV7-2
TGTGCCAGCAGTTTCGCCATTGACTATGGCCACACCTTC
CASSFAIDYGHTF
>TRBJ2-2|NA|TRBD1|TRBV7-2
TGTGCCAGCAGCCGACAGGGGAACGGGGAGCTGTTTTTT
CASSRQGNGELFF
>TRBJ2-1|NA|TRBD2|TRBV13
TGTGCCAGCAGCGAGGGACTACGAGAGCAGTTCTTC
CASSEGLREQFF
>TRBJ2-5|NA|TRBD2|TRBV7-9
TGTGCCAGCAGCGAACCGTTTGCGGCTAGCGGCGCTCAAGAGACCCAGTACTTC
CASSEPFAASGAQETQYF
>TRBJ2-5|NA|TRBD1|TRBV7-2
TGTGCCAGCAGCTTAAGGGGGACAGGAGAGACCCAGTACTTC
CASSLRGTGETQYF
>TRBJ2-3|NA|TRBD2|TRBV5-6
TGTGCCAGCAGCCCGGGACTAGCGGAACGCACAGATACGCAGTATTTT
CASSPGLAERTDTQYF
>TRBJ2-3|NA|NA|TRBV9
TGTGCCAGCAGTTCAACCGGGCTTCTGGCCAGCGCAGATACGCAGTATTTT
CASSSTGLLASADTQYF
>TRBJ1-4|NA|TRBD1|TRBV12-3/TRBV12-4
TGTGCCAGCAGTTCCCTTGGGACAGGGATTGCTCCGAATGAAAAACTGTTTTTT
CASSSLGTGIAPNEKLFF
>TRBJ2-1|NA|NA|TRBV29-1
TGCAGCGTTGTCCCCCCTAGTGAGCAGTTCTTC
CSVVPPSEQFF
>TRBJ1-2|NA|NA|TRBV14
TGTGCCAGCAGCCAAGATCATGTATTCTATGGCTACACCTTC
CASSQDHVFYGYTF
>TRBJ2-1|NA|TRBD2|TRBV19
TGTGCCAGTAGTATCCGTCCCCTAGCGGAGCTCCTATTCAATGAGCAGTTCTTC
CASSIRPLAELLFNEQFF
>TRBJ1-2|NA|NA|TRBV7-9
TGTGCCAGCAGCTTAATCGAAGAGGGGGGCTACACCTTC
CASSLIEEGGYTF
>TRBJ2-7|NA|NA|TRBV20-1
TGCAGTGCTATGAAGAACAGGGACTACGAGCAGTACTTC
CSAMKNRDYEQYF
>TRBJ1-1|NA|NA|TRBV12-3/TRBV12-4
TGTGCCAGCACGGACCAGCGAGGTGGTTTCACTGAAGCTTTCTTT
CASTDQRGGFTEAFF
>TRBJ2-7|few|NA|TRBV29-1
TGCAGCGTTGGAGGGGGTTTAACGGACGAGCAGTACTTC
CSVGGGLTDEQYF
>TRBJ2-3|NA|TRBD1|TRBV7-2
TGTGCCAGCAGCCGAGGACAGGGATCCCACACAGATACGCAGTATTTT
CASSRGQGSHTDTQYF
>TRBJ2-3|NA|TRBD2|TRBV20-1
TGCAGTGCGACTAGCGGGCCTACAGATACGCAGTATTTT
CSATSGPTDTQYF
>TRBJ2-7|NA|TRBD2|TRBV15
TGTGCCACCAGCAGGGGACTAGCGGGGGAATACGAGCAGTACTTC
CATSRGLAGEYEQYF
>TRBJ2-1|NA|NA|TRBV7-9
TGTGCCAGCAGCTTAGCTTACGGGACCGTCTACGATGAGCAGTTCTTC
CASSLAYGTVYDEQFF
>TRBJ1-5|few|TRBD1|TRBV28
TGTGCCAGCAGTTTCCCTCCCGGACAGGGGGGTAATCAGCCCCAGCATTTT
CASSFPPGQGGNQPQHF
>TRBJ1-5|few|NA|TRBV2
TGTGCCAGCGAGGGGTTCTCGAATCAGCCCCAGCATTTT
CASEGFSNQPQHF
>TRBJ2-1|few|NA|TRBV7-6
TGTGCCAGCAGCTTAGAACAGGGAAACAATGAGCAGTTCTTC
CASSLEQGNNEQFF
>TRBJ2-3|once|NA|TRBV7-2
TGTGCCAGCAAGGAAGGAAACGGGGCGTGGCAGAATACGCAGTATTTT
CASKEGNGAWQNTQYF
>TRBJ2-1|few|TRBD2|TRBV11-2
TGTGCCAGCAGCTTAATCCGCGGGGGGGCTATCCGGGAGCAGTTCTTC
CASSLIRGGAIREQFF
>TRBJ2-3|NA|TRBD2|TRBV27
TGTGCCAGCAGTTTAGGGCGGCTAGCGGGCGGCACAGATACGCAGTATTTT
CASSLGRLAGGTDTQYF
>TRBJ2-5|NA|NA|TRBV25-1
TGTGCCGGCAGCCCGACAGCCACCGGGGAGACCCAGTACTTC
CAGSPTATGETQYF
>TRBJ2-1|NA|NA|TRBV2
TGTGCCAGCATGGGGGGAGTAGTAGGTGAGCAGTTCTTC
CASMGGVVGEQFF
>TRBJ2-6|few|TRBD1|TRBV12-3/TRBV12-4
TGTGCCAGCAGCACCGGGACAGGGATTTTCGGGGCCAACGTCCTGACTTTC
CASSTGTGIFGANVLTF
>TRBJ2-3|NA|NA|TRBV9
TGTGCCAGCAGCCCCCTGGGGCAGGGGAATCCAGATACGCAGTATTTT
CASSPLGQGNPDTQYF
>TRBJ1-1|few|NA|TRBV29-1
TGCAGCGTCCTTACAGGGATGAATCCTGAAGCTTTCTTT
CSVLTGMNPEAFF
>TRBJ2-5|few|NA|TRBV28
TGTGCCAGCAGAAACCCAGAGGAGACCCAGTACTTC
CASRNPEETQYF
>TRBJ1-3|NA|NA|TRBV20-1
TGCAGTGCTATAAGACAGTCCGCTGGAAACACCATATATTTT
CSAIRQSAGNTIYF
>TRBJ2-5|NA|NA|TRBV9
TGTGCCAGCAGCGTAAACGGGGTCCTGGGAGAGACCCAGTACTTC
CASSVNGVLGETQYF
>TRBJ1-5|NA|TRBD1|TRBV4-1
TGCGCCAGCAGCCAAACCGTTTTTCCGGGACAGCCTAGCAATCAGCCCCAGCATTTT
CASSQTVFPGQPSNQPQHF
>TRBJ2-2|NA|NA|TRBV28
TGTGCCAGCAGTTCTCCGGGACACCGACCGAACACCGGGGAGCCGTTTTTT
CASSSPGHRPNTGEPFF
>TRBJ1-2|NA|TRBD1|TRBV5-1
TGCGCCAGCAGTGGTTTCGGGACAGAAAACTACACCTTC
CASSGFGTENYTF
>TRBJ2-3|NA|NA|TRBV12-3/TRBV12-4
TGTGCCAGCACCCGGAAGGGTTCGAACACAGATACGCAGTATTTT
CASTRKGSNTDTQYF
>TRBJ2-3|NA|TRBD2|TRBV12-3/TRBV12-4
TGTGCCAGCAGTATAGCGGGGCCCACAGATACGCAGTATTTT
CASSIAGPTDTQYF
>TRBJ2-1|NA|NA|TRBV7-3
TGTGTCAGCAGCCGGGAAGGGAATGAGCAGTTCTTC
CVSSREGNEQFF
>TRBJ2-1|NA|NA|TRBV29-1
TGCAGCGTGAAAACAGGGTCGGGGTTCTCCTACAATGAGCAGTTCTTC
CSVKTGSGFSYNEQFF
>TRBJ2-5|NA|TRBD2|TRBV28
TGTGCCAGCAGGGTAGCGGGAGCCACAGAGACCCAGTACTTC
CASRVAGATETQYF
>TRBJ2-1|once|NA|TRBV10-3
TGTGCCATCAGAGGGAGTTCAATCAGGGCCTACAATGAGCAGTTCTTC
CAIRGSSIRAYNEQFF
>TRBJ2-7|NA|NA|TRBV4-1
TGCGCCAGCAGCCAAGTAAGAGGTCAGGCCCCCTACGAGCAGTACTTC
CASSQVRGQAPYEQYF
>TRBJ1-2|few|TRBD1|TRBV6-6
TGTGCCAGCAGGTACACAGGGGGGAATGGCTACACCTTC
CASRYTGGNGYTF
>TRBJ1-4|NA|NA|TRBV29-1
TGCAGCGCATCGTCGACAGGAGGTGAAAAACTGTTTTTT
CSASSTGGEKLFF